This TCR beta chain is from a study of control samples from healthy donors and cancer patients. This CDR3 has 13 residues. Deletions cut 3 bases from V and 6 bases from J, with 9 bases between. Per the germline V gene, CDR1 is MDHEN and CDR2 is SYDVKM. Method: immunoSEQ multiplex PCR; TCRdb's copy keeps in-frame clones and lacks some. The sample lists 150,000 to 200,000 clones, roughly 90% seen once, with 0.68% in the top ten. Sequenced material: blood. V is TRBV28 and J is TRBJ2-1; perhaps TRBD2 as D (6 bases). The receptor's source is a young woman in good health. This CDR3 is CASSFGTPNEQFF. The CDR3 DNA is TGTGCCAGCAGTTTTGGGACTCCCAATGAGCAGTTCTTC.